These 5 T cell receptor beta chains were all obtained from the same sample, sequenced in a study of neoadjuvant anti-PD-1 for oral cavity cancer. TCRdb's table, derived via immunoSEQ multiplex PCR, lists solely in-frame clones and lacks some. The sample lists around 81,000 clones; under 85% were seen once. Material: PBMCs, obtained before nivolumab (anti-PD-1) treatment. These receptors all come from a person aged 35-79 years with oral cavity squamous cell carcinoma.

The chain joins TRBV9 to TRBJ2-7, with D unclear. Germline V gene sequence: CDR1 SGDLS, CDR2 YYNGEE. Trimming pared 0 bases from V and 1 base from J, leaving 8 bases between. The CDR3 is 14 residues long. The CDR3 sequence: CASSVALGSYEQYF. CDR3 sequence (DNA): TGTGCCAGCAGCGTAGCTCTGGGTTCCTACGAGCAGTACTTC.

CDR3 sequence: CASSLDWLAGYEQYF. DNA for the CDR3: TGCGCCAGCAGCTTGGACTGGTTAGCAGGCTACGAGCAGTACTTC. The V and J genes are TRBV5-1 and TRBJ2-7; no definite D call. The germline V and J ends were trimmed by 0 bases and 3 bases, with 13 bases remaining between them. Germline loops: CDR1 SGHRS, CDR2 YFSETQ. The CDR3 spans 15 residues. The full variable domain, rest sourced from reference TRBV5-1 and TRBJ2-7, is KAGVTQTPRYLIKTRGQQVTLSCSPISGHRSVSWYQQTPGQGLQFLFEYFSETQRNKGNFPGRFSGRQFSNSRSEMNVSTLELGDSALYLCASSLDWLAGYEQYFGPGTRLTVT.

The chain combines TRBV2 with TRBJ2-4, with TRBD1 identical over 7 bases. CDR1 SNHLY and CDR2 FYNNEI come from the germline V gene. The CDR3 sequence is 13 residues long. V dropped 5 bases and J dropped 4; count of bases not matched to a gene: 2. The CDR3, as DNA: TGTGCCAGCAGTTCGGACAGGAAAAACATTCAGTACTTC. Encoded protein: CASSSDRKNIQYF.

The genes are TRBV7-9 and TRBJ1-2, with 8 bases matching TRBD1. CDR1 is SEHNR, CDR2 FQNEAQ, per germline (reference sequence). The length of the CDR3 is 16 residues. Unmatched junction bases numbered 8, after V lost 1 base and J lost 4 bases. As DNA, the CDR3 is TGTGCCAGCAGCTTAGGGCCAGGGGGCGCATCCTATGGCTACACCTTC. It encodes CASSLGPGGASYGYTF.

Note on this clone: The same CDR3 also results from other DNA sequences found in this sample. The rearrangement joins TRBV14 to TRBJ2-3, with 7 bases lining up with TRBD2. The V gene's germline CDR1 is SGHDN and CDR2 FVKESK. There are 15 residues in the CDR3. The V segment lost 1 base and the J segment 1 base; nucleotides outside the gene matches: 2. The CDR3 sequence is CASSQAGGRTDTQYF. The CDR3 DNA reads as TGTGCCAGCAGCCAAGCGGGAGGACGCACAGATACGCAGTATTTT.